The 29 T cell receptor beta chains listed next were all sequenced from one sample in a study of T cells in Graves' hyperthyroidism and ophthalmopathy. It was RNA transcripts that yielded the amplified TCR beta CDR3 regions. Researchers ran a first-round RT-PCR on the TCR CDR3 using the HTBI primer set. TCRdb redid the calling of the multiplex PCR reads with MiXCR, one entry per CDR3 protein. The data hold about half a million distinct CDR3 sequences, with around a fifth observed a single time. Sequencing was carried out using blood. These TCRs come from a woman in her seventies with Graves' ophthalmopathy.

The chain recombines TRBV30 with TRBJ1-1; D not certain. Trimming took off 3 bases at V and 1 base at J, with 9 bases between the two ends. CDR1 and CDR2 (germline): GTSNPN, SVGIG (reference sequence). This CDR3 contains 13 residues. CDR3 bases: TGTGCCTGGAGGCCTAGGCAGAACACTGAAGCTTTCTTT. Its translation is CAWRPRQNTEAFF.

This clonotype has just a few counts. The rearrangement joins TRBV20-1 to TRBJ2-7; 7 bases are a match to TRBD1. There are 14 residues in the CDR3. Germline CDR1 and CDR2: DFQATT and SNEGSKA (reference sequence). With 5 bases clipped from V and 0 bases from J, the junction kept 7 bases outside the gene matches. The chain's CDR3 is CSAGGQWNSYEQYF. The DNA of the CDR3 is TGCAGTGCTGGGGGACAGTGGAACTCCTACGAGCAGTACTTC.

Regarding this clonotype: An end of the junction differs from the germline gene, which may be a read error. This chain links TRBV3-1 with TRBJ2-5, with D uncertain. Per germline, CDR1 LGHDT and CDR2 YNNKEL (reference sequence). CDR3 length equals 11 residues. The CDR3 region is CASSQSGWVDF. The CDR3 DNA is TGTGCCAGCAGCCAGTCAGGCTGGGTAGACTTC.

This clonotype appeared a few times. The DNA of the CDR3 is TGTGCCAGTAGTATCCGGGCCGGGATCGATGAGCAGTTCTTC. Translation: CASSIRAGIDEQFF. The chain joins TRBV19 to TRBJ2-1; D might be TRBD2 (5 bases). The CDR3 covers 14 residues. Germline CDR1 LNHDA, CDR2 SQIVND (reference sequence). V lost 3 bases and J lost 8, with 14 bases in between.

This rearrangement joins TRBV25-1 to TRBJ2-3; 8 bases line up with TRBD1. The CDR3 sequence is 16 residues long. Germline-derived CDR1 and CDR2 are MGHDK and SYGVNS. With V trimmed by 4 bases and J by 3 bases, 9 bases remained unmatched. CDR3 coding DNA: TGTGCCAGCAGTGGGAGAGACAGGGGACTTACAGATACGCAGTATTTT. Residues: CASSGRDRGLTDTQYF.

This clonotype was recorded at least ten times. V and J are TRBV2 and TRBJ2-2; TRBD2 agrees at 9 bases. There are 19 residues in the CDR3. The ends lost 5 bases at V and 4 bases at J; junction bases unmatched: 17. The V gene's germline CDR1 is SNHLY and CDR2 FYNNEI. CDR3 region: CASSTELESREGSTGELFF. In nucleotides, the CDR3 is TGTGCCAGCAGTACCGAACTCGAATCGCGGGAGGGGTCCACCGGGGAGCTGTTTTTT.

This clonotype was counted only a few times. The chain carries TRBV12-3 or TRBV12-4 and TRBJ2-1; D not certain. The CDR3 contains 15 residues. Trimming took off 8 bases at V and 2 bases at J, with 16 bases between the two ends. CDR3 loop: CASHSRASAYNEQFF. The CDR3 DNA is TGTGCCAGCCATAGTCGGGCATCCGCCTACAATGAGCAGTTCTTC.

V and J are TRBV4-1 and TRBJ1-5, with D tentatively TRBD1 (5 bases). There are 14 residues in the CDR3. Germline CDR1 and CDR2: MGHRA and YSYEKL. Deletions cut 1 base from V and 9 bases from J, with 13 bases between. The CDR3 sequence: CASSQGEGFGPQHF. The CDR3 DNA sequence: TGCGCCAGCAGCCAAGGGGAGGGGTTTGGGCCCCAGCATTTT.

The V call is TRBV30, the J call TRBJ2-2; no reliable D call. Germline CDR1 GTSNPN, CDR2 SVGIG (reference sequence). This CDR3 is built from 11 residues. Trimming shortened V by 4 bases and J by 7 bases, and 7 bases separated the two germline ends. The CDR3 spells CAWIVGGELFF. Here the CDR3 DNA reads TGTGCCTGGATAGTAGGCGGGGAGCTGTTTTTT.

The V call is TRBV6-1, the J call TRBJ2-7; 9 nucleotides agree with TRBD2. The CDR3 sequence is 15 residues long. Per germline, CDR1 MNHNS and CDR2 SASEGT. The V and J ends lost 5 bases and 7 bases, in that order; junction bases with no gene match: 12. The CDR3 sequence: CASSYGGSGSREQYF. The CDR3 DNA follows: TGTGCCAGCAGTTATGGGGGTAGCGGGAGTCGGGAGCAGTACTTC.

V and J are TRBV27 and TRBJ1-5; 7 positions match TRBD1. The CDR3 contains 15 residues. The germline CDR1 and CDR2 sequences are MNHEY and SMNVEV (reference sequence). After removal of 2 bases from V and 2 bases from J, the junction contained 3 bases not matched to a gene. CDR3 DNA: TGTGCCAGCAGTTTAGGGACAGTCGGCAATCAGCCCCAGCATTTT. Amino acid sequence: CASSLGTVGNQPQHF.

This chain connects TRBV6-2 or TRBV6-3 to TRBJ2-3; D gene unclear. Trimming removed 7 bases at V and 0 bases at J, with 8 bases between. There are 13 residues in the CDR3. From germline, CDR1 is MNHEY and CDR2 SVGEGT. The CDR3 reads CASNPISTDTQYF. As DNA, the CDR3 is TGTGCCAGCAATCCTATTAGCACAGATACGCAGTATTTT.

This clonotype was seen repeatedly, ten times or more. CDR3 loop: CASRLDSPDQYF. Here the CDR3 DNA reads TGTGCCAGCAGACTCGACAGCCCGGACCAGTACTTC. This chain connects TRBV2 to TRBJ2-5, with D possibly being TRBD1 (5 bases). The V end was cut by 6 bases, the J end by 10 bases, with 15 bases between. Germline V lookup: CDR1 SNHLY, CDR2 FYNNEI. The CDR3 sequence is 12 residues long.

V gene TRBV3-1 combines with J gene TRBJ2-7, with 10 bases identical to TRBD1. From germline, CDR1 is LGHDT and CDR2 YNNKEL (reference sequence). The trim removed 4 bases at V and 7 bases at J, leaving 10 bases unmatched. The CDR3 loop spans 15 amino acids. CDR3 in DNA: TGTGCCAGCAGCCGGACACCGGAGGACAGGGGGGAGCAGTACTTC. It encodes CASSRTPEDRGEQYF.

The chain is built from TRBV12-5 and TRBJ1-1; D remains ambiguous. This CDR3 contains 13 residues. In germline, CDR1 is LGHNT, CDR2 FRNRAP. Trimming took 2 bases from V and 3 from J, leaving 7 bases between them. CDR3 loop: CASGLPWDTEAFF. The CDR3 DNA sequence: TGTGCTAGTGGTTTGCCCTGGGACACTGAAGCTTTCTTT.

The rearrangement joins TRBV27 to TRBJ1-5, with D perhaps matching TRBD1 (5 bases). The V end was cut by 4 bases, the J end by 6 bases, with 22 bases between. This CDR3 has 17 amino acids. Germline V gene data show CDR1 as MNHEY and CDR2 as SMNVEV (reference sequence). The CDR3 sequence: CASSSPRWGPKSQPQHF. As DNA, the CDR3 is TGTGCCAGCAGTTCCCCGCGGTGGGGCCCCAAAAGTCAGCCCCAGCATTTT.

This clonotype showed up many times. The chain carries TRBV12-3 or TRBV12-4 and TRBJ1-1; 10 bases line up with TRBD1. Trimming removed 6 bases from V and 4 bases from J; junction bases left unmatched: 8. This CDR3 contains 15 residues. The CDR3 spells CASRSTGGGVTEAFF. DNA for the CDR3: TGTGCCAGCAGGTCGACAGGGGGCGGGGTCACTGAAGCTTTCTTT.

This clonotype was picked up many times. The chain recombines TRBV6-1 with TRBJ2-7; no firm D call. Trimming stripped 8 bases from V and 6 bases from J, with 20 bases between. This CDR3 is 14 amino acids long. Per germline, CDR1 MNHNS and CDR2 SASEGT. The CDR3 nucleotides read TGTGCCAGCGGCCCTGGGCAGAGGACCGGCGAGCAGTACTTC. Translating it yields CASGPGQRTGEQYF.

This clonotype was seen a few times. This chain uses TRBV14 with TRBJ2-5; D gene ambiguous. Germline lookup yields CDR1 SGHDN and CDR2 FVKESK. Trimming removed 1 base at V and 2 bases at J, with 11 bases between. The CDR3 covers 15 residues. CDR3 nucleotides: TGTGCCAGCAGCCAAGGGGCACTTCCGCAAGAGACCCAGTACTTC. Translating gives CASSQGALPQETQYF.

The chain combines TRBV2 with TRBJ1-5; TRBD1 might be the D (5 bases). Germline CDR1 SNHLY, CDR2 FYNNEI. V was trimmed by 4 bases and J by 3 bases, leaving 10 bases between them. The CDR3 consists of 14 residues. CDR3 sequence (DNA): TGTGCCAGCAGTGGGACACAAATCAATCAGCCCCAGCATTTT. Translated: CASSGTQINQPQHF.

The rearrangement uses TRBV19 and TRBJ2-7, with TRBD1 matching over 9 bases. Losses at the gene ends were 5 bases for V and 0 bases for J; bases not matched to a gene: 5. Germline-derived CDR1 and CDR2 are LNHDA and SQIVND (reference sequence). The CDR3 contains 15 residues. CDR3 sequence (DNA): TGTGCCAGTAGTGAGGGGACAGGGAGCTCCTACGAGCAGTACTTC. The encoded protein is CASSEGTGSSYEQYF.

The gene calls are TRBV14 and TRBJ2-2; a weak D match, TRBD2 (6 bases). The CDR3 totals 15 residues. Germline loops: CDR1 SGHDN, CDR2 FVKESK. Trimming removed 6 bases from V and 5 bases from J, with 16 bases in between. CDR3 DNA: TGTGCCAGCAGAAAGGCGTCGGAGGGGACCGGGGAGCTGTTTTTT. Translating it yields CASRKASEGTGELFF.

In its sample, this clonotype was seen a few times. The chain has TRBV20-1 and TRBJ2-3, with 8 positions matching TRBD2. Germline assignment: CDR1 DFQATT and CDR2 SNEGSKA (reference sequence). The ends lost 5 bases at V and 2 bases at J; junction bases unmatched: 18. This CDR3 spans 18 amino acids. The DNA for the CDR3 is TGCAGTGCTCTCGGAGGGGGGCTCGGGAGGGGGTTCACAGATACGCAGTATTTT. Translated, it gives CSALGGGLGRGFTDTQYF.

The rearrangement links TRBV15 to TRBJ1-5; 8 nucleotides align to TRBD1. Germline CDR1 LNHNV, CDR2 YYDKDF (reference sequence). CDR3 length: 18 residues. J gave up 0 bases and V 3 bases, and 10 bases lay outside the gene matches. The CDR3 sequence is CATSRLKGQGLSNQPQHF. Here the CDR3 DNA reads TGTGCCACCAGCAGGTTGAAAGGACAGGGCCTTAGCAATCAGCCCCAGCATTTT.

The rearrangement uses TRBV12-3 or TRBV12-4 and TRBJ2-1; 10 nucleotides agree with TRBD2. The CDR3 is 18 amino acids. Trimming removed 8 bases from V and 9 bases from J; junction bases left unmatched: 22. The CDR3 bases are TGTGCCAGCCTCCCTCCTCAGGCTAGCGGGAGTGACTGGGGTGAGCAGTTCTTC. Its translation is CASLPPQASGSDWGEQFF.

This clonotype occurred a few times. This rearrangement joins TRBV5-1 to TRBJ1-1; D not certain. The CDR3 loop spans 14 amino acids. The germline gives CDR1 SGHRS, CDR2 YFSETQ. V lost 0 bases to trimming and J lost 2 bases, with 8 bases between them. The CDR3 is CASSLGSYNTEAFF. CDR3 nucleotide sequence: TGCGCCAGCAGCTTGGGAAGCTACAACACTGAAGCTTTCTTT.

The CDR3 loop reads CASSPDAGSYNEQFF. For the CDR3, the DNA is TGCGCCAGCAGCCCAGACGCGGGGTCCTACAATGAGCAGTTCTTC. The V call is TRBV5-1, the J call TRBJ2-1; possible D gene TRBD2, 6 bases. CDR3 length equals 15 residues. Germline CDR1 SGHRS, CDR2 YFSETQ. Trimming shortened V by 4 bases and J by 1 base, and 12 bases separated the two germline ends.

This clonotype was picked up a small number of times. The chain couples TRBV7-2 to TRBJ2-4; TRBD1 agrees at 9 bases. This CDR3 has 15 residues. J lost 9 bases, V lost 5 bases, and 11 bases had no gene match. Germline V gives CDR1 SGHTA, CDR2 FQGNSA. The DNA for the CDR3 is TGTGCCAGCAGCCCAGGGCGGGACAGGGCTACCATTCAGTACTTC. It yields the protein CASSPGRDRATIQYF.

The chain has TRBV6-1 and TRBJ1-1; D is undetermined. CDR3 length equals 13 residues. Germline V CDR1 and CDR2: MNHNS, SASEGT. V gave up 7 bases and J gave up 1 base, with 10 bases separating them. CDR3 region: CASTLTANTEAFF. The CDR3 DNA sequence: TGTGCCAGCACCCTCACAGCGAACACTGAAGCTTTCTTT.